These 24 T cell receptor beta chains originate from one sample sequenced in a study of T cells in Graves' hyperthyroidism and ophthalmopathy. Using RNA transcripts as the source, TCR beta CDR3 regions were amplified. Using the HTBI primer set, a first-round RT-PCR was run on the TCR CDR3. Each CDR3 protein is one row after TCRdb ran MiXCR on the multiplex PCR reads. The top ten hold around 20% of the sample, which has 370,000 or so distinct CDR3 sequences, less than 15% seen once. Sequenced input: blood. These receptors were collected from a man in his thirties or forties with Graves' hyperthyroidism that later progressed to Graves' ophthalmopathy.

This clonotype turned up a few times. For the CDR3, the DNA is TGTGCCAGTAGTATGGGGAGGGATCCCATCTATAATTCACCCCTCCACTTT. Its protein is CASSMGRDPIYNSPLHF. V gene TRBV19 combines with J gene TRBJ1-6; D gene unclear. This CDR3 spans 17 amino acids. V was cut by 3 bases and J by 3 bases, with 15 bases left in between. The germline CDR1 and CDR2 sequences are LNHDA and SQIVND (reference sequence).

This clonotype was counted only a few times. V usage is TRBV29-1 and J usage is TRBJ1-4; D ambiguous. V was pared by 2 bases and J by 7 bases, with 8 bases between. Germline CDR1 is SQVTM and CDR2 is ANQGSEA. The CDR3 is 12 residues long. The DNA of the CDR3 is TGCAGCGTTGAACTAAACAGTGAAAAACTGTTTTTT. Encoded protein: CSVELNSEKLFF.

Ten or more counts support this clonotype. V is TRBV2 and J is TRBJ1-1; TRBD1 might be the D (6 bases). From germline, CDR1 is SNHLY and CDR2 FYNNEI. The CDR3 length is 14 residues. V lost 9 bases and J 5 bases, leaving 19 bases between the germline ends. CDR3 DNA: TGTGCCAGTGCACAGGGATCTCTAGGGACTGAAGCTTTCTTT. Protein product: CASAQGSLGTEAFF.

DNA for the CDR3: TGTGCCAGCAGCTTAGTACGAGAGGACAGGGGGCATGGCTACACCTTC. Translated, it gives CASSLVREDRGHGYTF. V gene TRBV7-9 combines with J gene TRBJ1-2; TRBD1 matches 11 bases. CDR1 SEHNR and CDR2 FQNEAQ come from the germline V gene (reference sequence). V lost 1 base, J lost 6 bases, and 7 bases stayed unmatched. This CDR3 has 16 residues.

This clonotype was observed many times. The chain combines TRBV11-2 with TRBJ2-1, with 10 nucleotides matching TRBD1. The CDR3 contains 14 residues. V shed 4 bases and J 5 bases; nucleotides not matched to a gene: 2. Looked up from germline, CDR1 is SGHAT and CDR2 is FQNNGV. CDR3 loop: CASSWDRGNNEQFF. The CDR3 DNA reads TGTGCCAGCAGCTGGGACAGGGGTAACAATGAGCAGTTCTTC.

This clonotype was seen a few times. The chain uses TRBV19 and TRBJ1-2; 7 bases align to TRBD1. The V and J ends lost 6 bases and 4 bases, in that order; junction bases with no gene match: 8. The CDR3 sequence is 14 residues long. Germline CDR1 LNHDA, CDR2 SQIVND (reference sequence). The CDR3: CASRLSRGAYGYTF. In nucleotides, the CDR3 is TGTGCCAGTAGACTCAGCAGGGGGGCCTATGGCTACACCTTC.

This clonotype was recorded many times. This chain joins TRBV12-3 or TRBV12-4 and TRBJ2-3, with TRBD2 identical over 13 bases. This CDR3 comprises 15 residues. V shed 4 bases, J shed 9 bases, and the junction held 7 bases outside the gene matches. Written as DNA, the CDR3 is TGTGCCAGCAGTTCCACTAGCGGGGGGGCCAGGACGCAGTATTTT. It translates to CASSSTSGGARTQYF.

This clonotype was observed at least ten times. J is TRBJ1-5 and V is TRBV2; no reliable D call. Trimming removed 4 bases from V and 0 bases from J, with 7 bases in between. CDR3 size: 14 residues. CDR1 is SNHLY, CDR2 FYNNEI, per germline. The CDR3 sequence is CASSVADSNQPQHF. The CDR3 nucleotides read TGTGCCAGCAGTGTCGCAGATAGCAATCAGCCCCAGCATTTT.

V gene TRBV4-1 combines with J gene TRBJ1-6; 10 positions agree with TRBD1. V was clipped by 0 bases and J by 9 bases; unmatched bases: 2. CDR1 is MGHRA, CDR2 YSYEKL, per germline. The CDR3 has 15 amino acids. For the CDR3, the DNA is TGCGCCAGCAGCCAAGATTGGGACAGGGGTTCACCCCTCCACTTT. This encodes CASSQDWDRGSPLHF.

The table lists this clonotype with many counts. The rearrangement links TRBV6-6 to TRBJ2-7, with a possible D match to TRBD2 (5 bases). In germline, CDR1 is MNHNY, CDR2 SVGAGI (reference sequence). The CDR3 sequence is 15 residues long. V was clipped by 2 bases and J by 0 bases, with 11 bases between them. Written as DNA, the CDR3 is TGTGCCAGCAGTTACGAGGACTCGAGCTCCTACGAGCAGTACTTC. Translation: CASSYEDSSSYEQYF.

This clonotype showed up just a few times. This chain uses TRBV5-1 with TRBJ2-3; maybe TRBD2 (5 bases). CDR1 is SGHRS and CDR2 is YFSETQ in the germline V gene. The CDR3 loop spans 16 amino acids. Trimming removed 5 bases at V and 3 bases at J, with 19 bases between. CDR3 sequence (DNA): TGCGCCAGCAGTTATGGAAGTCCCGGCGGGACAGATACGCAGTATTTT. This translates into CASSYGSPGGTDTQYF.

The chain couples TRBV5-6 to TRBJ2-1, with D tentatively TRBD2 (5 bases). The V end lost 4 bases, the J end lost 7 bases, and 18 bases lay between the germline ends. Per the germline V gene, CDR1 is SGHDT and CDR2 is YYEEEE. There are 15 residues in the CDR3. The CDR3 loop is CASSLISGLWNEQFF. DNA for the CDR3: TGTGCCAGCAGCCTAATCTCGGGGTTATGGAATGAGCAGTTCTTC.

This clonotype was detected many times. The chain carries TRBV7-6 and TRBJ1-1; TRBD1 is a possible D gene (6 bases). The V and J ends lost 4 bases and 1 base respectively, with 7 bases between them. CDR3 length: 13 residues. Germline V gene lookup returns CDR1 SGHVS and CDR2 FNYEAQ. For the CDR3, the DNA is TGTGCCAGCAGCTGGGGACAGAACACTGAAGCTTTCTTT. This translates into CASSWGQNTEAFF.

The genes are TRBV18 and TRBJ2-2; D perhaps matches TRBD1 (6 bases). The CDR3 is made up of 15 amino acids. V gave up 5 bases and J gave up 0 bases, with 10 bases separating them. CDR1 is KGHSH and CDR2 is LQKENI in the germline V gene. CDR3 residues: CASSTGTSNTGELFF. In DNA form, the CDR3 reads TGTGCCAGCTCAACCGGGACATCGAACACCGGGGAGCTGTTTTTT.

This clonotype was found many times. The chain uses TRBV20-1 and TRBJ2-7, with 8 bases matching TRBD2. The CDR3 spans 17 residues. Germline V gene lookup returns CDR1 DFQATT and CDR2 SNEGSKA (reference sequence). V was pared by 4 bases and J by 5 bases, with 19 bases of the junction left unmatched. This CDR3 reads CSAIDFYRGGGLNEQYF. The CDR3 DNA is TGCAGTGCTATCGATTTTTATCGGGGCGGGGGGCTTAACGAGCAGTACTTC.

This clonotype was counted many times. The chain couples TRBV28 to TRBJ1-5; 10 nucleotides line up with TRBD1. V dropped 6 bases and J dropped 7; count of bases not matched to a gene: 6. CDR3 size: 14 residues. Germline V gene sequence: CDR1 MDHEN, CDR2 SYDVKM. The CDR3 loop reads CASRGQGPRQPQHF. In DNA form, the CDR3 reads TGTGCCAGCAGGGGACAGGGGCCGAGGCAGCCCCAGCATTTT.

This chain's CDR3 is CASSLGQGARTYGYTF. As DNA, the CDR3 is TGTGCCAGCAGTTTAGGACAGGGCGCTAGAACCTATGGCTACACCTTC. This chain connects TRBV12-3 or TRBV12-4 to TRBJ1-2; TRBD1 matches 7 bases. V lost 1 base and J lost 4; bases outside the gene matches: 9. The CDR3 spans 16 residues.

The V and J genes are TRBV13 and TRBJ2-7; D is undetermined. The CDR3 loop spans 13 amino acids. V gave up 0 bases and J gave up 0 bases, with 3 bases separating them. CDR1 and CDR2 (germline): PRHDT, FYEKMQ (reference sequence). The CDR3: CASSLGHSYEQYF. The CDR3 DNA sequence: TGTGCCAGCAGCTTAGGTCACTCCTACGAGCAGTACTTC.

This clonotype was detected a few times. The chain is built from TRBV5-1 and TRBJ1-1; D is ambiguous. CDR1 is SGHRS and CDR2 is YFSETQ in the germline V gene. The CDR3 sequence is 14 residues long. V was shortened by 1 base and J by 1 base, with 8 bases between the two germline ends. The CDR3 region has the DNA TGCGCCAGCAGCTTGTATAAACCGAACACTGAAGCTTTCTTT. Translated, it gives CASSLYKPNTEAFF.

This clonotype was picked up a small number of times. V is TRBV18 and J is TRBJ1-4; no definite D call. Trimming took off 0 bases at V and 7 bases at J, with 3 bases between the two ends. This CDR3 is built from 12 residues. In germline, CDR1 is KGHSH, CDR2 LQKENI. CDR3: CASSPPGEKLFF. CDR3 nucleotide sequence: TGTGCCAGCTCACCACCAGGTGAAAAACTGTTTTTT.

This clonotype was observed a handful of times. The chain links TRBV7-2 to TRBJ1-3, with a weak D call TRBD1 (6 bases). Trimming pared 5 bases from V and 0 bases from J, leaving 17 bases between. There are 17 residues in the CDR3. CDR1 and CDR2 from the germline V gene are SGHTA and FQGNSA. The CDR3, as DNA: TGTGCCAGCAGCATAGGAAGGGGGGACCGCTCTGGAAACACCATATATTTT. It translates to CASSIGRGDRSGNTIYF.

This clonotype was counted many times. The CDR3, as DNA: TGTGCCAGCAGCCGCCTTGTGGGAGACGACACTGAAGCTTTCTTT. Amino acid sequence: CASSRLVGDDTEAFF. This rearrangement joins TRBV3-1 to TRBJ1-1, with D hard to call. V was pared by 4 bases and J by 3 bases, with 15 bases between. The CDR3 is 15 residues long. CDR1 and CDR2 from the germline V gene are LGHDT and YNNKEL (reference sequence).

This clonotype was seen at least ten times. The gene calls are TRBV20-1 and TRBJ2-7; 7 bases line up with TRBD2. Germline lookup yields CDR1 DFQATT and CDR2 SNEGSKA (reference sequence). The CDR3 is made up of 16 amino acids. The V gene end was trimmed by 6 bases and the J gene end by 0 bases; junction bases not matched to a gene: 14. The CDR3 DNA is TGCAGTGCCACCGGGGAGCTGGCGGGGGTCTCCTACGAGCAGTACTTC. Translation gives CSATGELAGVSYEQYF.

This clonotype came up many times. This sequence joins TRBV12-3 or TRBV12-4 and TRBJ2-5; 16 bases align to TRBD2. Trimming at V came to 6 bases and at J to 2 bases, leaving 9 bases not matched to a gene. The CDR3 spans 18 residues. The CDR3 here is CASSPIGTSGGAQETQYF. Written as DNA, the CDR3 is TGTGCCAGCAGCCCCATCGGGACTAGCGGGGGGGCACAAGAGACCCAGTACTTC.